This TCR beta chain comes out of a study of OX40 agonist ivuxolimab in advanced cancers. This CDR3 contains 13 residues. V dropped 4 bases and J dropped 0 bases, with 7 bases sitting between them. Germline-derived CDR1 and CDR2 are SQVTM and ANQGSEA. Measured with immunoSEQ multiplex PCR; TCRdb has only the in-frame clones, and not every one. This table has approximately 60,000 clones, over 75% appearing once. This clonotype was sampled from an adult with an advanced solid tumor such as melanoma, head and neck, liver or kidney cancer. The chain has TRBV29-1 and TRBJ1-5; D is unresolved. Sequencing used CD4+ or CD8+ T cells sorted from blood, obtained in a trial of the OX40 agonist ivuxolimab. This CDR3 reads CSVGSNSNQPQHF. CDR3 in DNA: TGCAGCGTTGGAAGTAATAGCAATCAGCCCCAGCATTTT.